The table lists the clone carrying this T cell receptor beta chain with many counts. As yet, its antigen is unknown. This specimen comes from a study of blood T cells in healthy people across ages. The study's findings and limits: Age advanced and TCR beta diversity per million T cells fell, roughly linearly. A greater number of naive CD4+ cells and higher diversity distinguished long-lived donors from aged donors.

The CDR3 extends over 15 amino acids. Germline V gives CDR1 MNHEY, CDR2 SMNVEV (reference sequence). The ends were cut back, 6 bases at V and 1 base at J, with 15 bases in the middle. Using a J-beta primer mix together with a sample-barcoded 5' primer, a second PCR was run for about 7 to 12 cycles. TCRdb reprocessed the 5' RACE reads with MiXCR, giving one entry per CDR3 protein. The repertoire holds around 1,600,000 distinct CDR3 sequences, less than 45% seen once, with approximately 4% in the top ten. The sequencing input was blood. This TCR was sampled from a woman aged 18-29 years in good health. V and J are TRBV27 and TRBJ1-1; possibly TRBD1 for D (6 bases). The CDR3: CASSRAGTWNTEAFF. The DNA of the CDR3 is TGTGCCAGCAGCCGAGCCGGGACATGGAACACTGAAGCTTTCTTT.